The sequence of this T cell receptor (beta chain) was determined in a study of blood T cell repertoires in COVID-19. Background on the study: Samples of COVID-19 (acute and convalescent) were obtained from the United States, Italy and Spain.

Method: immunoSEQ multiplex PCR; TCRdb's copy keeps in-frame clones and lacks some. The sample has 150,000 or so clones, about nine tenths seen once. Sequenced input: peripheral blood. The TCR originated in a man at least 80 years old with acute or convalescent COVID-19.

The CDR3 loop reads CASRKQGAREAFF. The CDR3 DNA sequence: TGCGCCAGCAGAAAACAGGGGGCCAGGGAAGCTTTCTTT. This chain uses TRBV5-1 with TRBJ1-1, with 9 bases matching TRBD1. The CDR3 length is 13 residues. J lost 8 bases, V lost 5 bases, and 7 bases had no gene match. Germline CDR1 and CDR2: SGHRS and YFSETQ.